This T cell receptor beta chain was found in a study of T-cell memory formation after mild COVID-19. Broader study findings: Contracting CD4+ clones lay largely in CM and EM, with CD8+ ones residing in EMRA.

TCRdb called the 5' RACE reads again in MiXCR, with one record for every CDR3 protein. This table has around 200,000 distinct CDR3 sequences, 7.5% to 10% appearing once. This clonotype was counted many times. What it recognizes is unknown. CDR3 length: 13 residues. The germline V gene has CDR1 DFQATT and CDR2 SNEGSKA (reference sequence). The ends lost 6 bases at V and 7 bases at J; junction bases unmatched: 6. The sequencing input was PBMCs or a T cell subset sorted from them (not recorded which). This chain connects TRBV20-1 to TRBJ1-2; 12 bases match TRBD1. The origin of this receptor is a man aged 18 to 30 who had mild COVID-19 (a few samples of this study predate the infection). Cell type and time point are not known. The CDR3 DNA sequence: TGCAGTGCCCCGGGACAGGGGGCATTTGGCTACACCTTC. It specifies CSAPGQGAFGYTF.